The 10 T cell receptor beta chains below were found in one sample sequenced in a study of cytomegalovirus exposure and HLA in healthy donors. Researchers ran the PCR with 60 Vbeta and 13 Jbeta primers. TCRdb's copy holds only in-frame clones and misses some; the assay was immunoSEQ multiplex PCR. The sample lists roughly 120,000 clones; 86% were seen once. Sequenced sample: PBMCs. These receptors came from a man in his forties or fifties in good health and CMV-seronegative.

This clone has more than one count but fewer than ten. The chain is built from TRBV2 and TRBJ1-4; TRBD1 matches at 7 bases. The CDR3 consists of 15 residues. J gave up 8 bases and V 7 bases, and 13 bases lay outside the gene matches. Germline V gene sequence: CDR1 SNHLY, CDR2 FYNNEI. CDR3 in DNA: TGTGCCAGCAACCAGATACGACAGGGAGAGGAAAAACTGTTTTTT. It is translated as CASNQIRQGEEKLFF.

V usage is TRBV18 and J usage is TRBJ2-1, with D perhaps TRBD2 (5 bases). The germline gives CDR1 KGHSH, CDR2 LQKENI. Trimming pared 6 bases from V and 6 bases from J, leaving 12 bases between. CDR3 length: 13 amino acids. In DNA, the CDR3 is TGTGCCAGCTCGGAGGTAGTGGCCAATGAGCAGTTCTTC. Its protein product is CASSEVVANEQFF. Supplemented by reference TRBV18 and TRBJ2-1, the full variable domain reads NAGVMQNPRHLVRRRGQEARLRCSPMKGHSHVYWYRQLPEEGLKFMVYLQKENIIDESGMPKERFSAEFPKEGPSILRIQQVVRGDSAAYFCASSEVVANEQFFGPGTRLTVL.

The chain uses TRBV28 and TRBJ2-3; D is perhaps TRBD2 (6 bases). From germline, CDR1 is MDHEN and CDR2 SYDVKM. V lost 5 bases and J 2 bases, leaving 17 bases between the germline ends. The CDR3 runs to 16 residues. The CDR3 is CASSPADAGPTDTQYF. In DNA, the CDR3 is TGTGCCAGCAGTCCCGCGGACGCGGGGCCCACAGATACGCAGTATTTT.

In this sample, this clone turned up a few times. The genes are TRBV27 and TRBJ1-1; D unresolved. The CDR3 loop spans 13 amino acids. CDR1 MNHEY and CDR2 SMNVEV come from the germline V gene (reference sequence). V gave up 7 bases and J gave up 0 bases, with 9 bases separating them. Here the CDR3 reads CASTFEVNTEAFF. The CDR3 coding sequence is TGTGCCAGCACCTTCGAGGTGAACACTGAAGCTTTCTTT.

In nucleotides, the CDR3 is TGTGCCAGCGACTCGCCGATGGTGTGCTACGAGCAGTACTTC. This gives the protein CASDSPMVCYEQYF. V and J are TRBV27 and TRBJ2-7; D is uncertain. The germline V gene encodes CDR1 MNHEY and CDR2 SMNVEV (reference sequence). Trimming took 8 bases from V and 3 from J, leaving 17 bases between them. CDR3 length: 14 residues.

V and J are TRBV7-9 and TRBJ1-1; unclear D gene. The V and J ends lost 1 base and 0 bases respectively, with 6 bases between them. CDR1 SEHNR and CDR2 FQNEAQ come from the germline V gene (reference sequence). The CDR3 is 14 amino acids. CDR3 bases: TGTGCCAGCAGCTTAGGAGGGTTGAACACTGAAGCTTTCTTT. It is translated as CASSLGGLNTEAFF. Together with reference TRBV7-9 and TRBJ1-1, the CDR3 gives the full variable domain: DTGVSQNPRHKITKRGQNVTFRCDPISEHNRLYWYRQTLGQGPEFLTYFQNEAQLEKSRLLSDRFSAERPKGSFSTLEIQRTEQGDSAMYLCASSLGGLNTEAFFGQGTRLTVV.

The chain joins TRBV7-9 to TRBJ1-1; 9 bases agree with TRBD1. V lost 5 bases, J lost 0 bases, and 10 bases stayed unmatched. The germline CDR1 and CDR2 sequences are SEHNR and FQNEAQ (reference sequence). The CDR3 runs to 17 residues. The CDR3 protein is CASSPRGQGILNTEAFF. CDR3 coding DNA: TGTGCCAGCAGCCCGCGGGGACAGGGAATCTTGAACACTGAAGCTTTCTTT.

The rearrangement joins TRBV5-1 to TRBJ1-1; tentative D call: TRBD1 (5 bases). Germline V gives CDR1 SGHRS, CDR2 YFSETQ. V lost 7 bases, J lost 5 bases, and 21 bases lay in between. CDR3 size: 15 residues. This CDR3 is CASGRERQWGTEAFF. The CDR3 region has the DNA TGCGCCAGCGGCCGGGAGAGACAATGGGGGACTGAAGCTTTCTTT.

V is TRBV28 and J is TRBJ2-3; TRBD1 matches at 7 bases. V lost 5 bases and J lost 1; bases outside the gene matches: 9. This CDR3 is 16 amino acids long. In germline, CDR1 is MDHEN, CDR2 SYDVKM. The CDR3 region has the DNA TGTGCCAGCAGTGGACAGGACCTGGGTGGCACAGATACGCAGTATTTT. Protein: CASSGQDLGGTDTQYF.

The J gene is TRBJ2-5, the V gene TRBV7-9, with 9 bases that match TRBD1. The junction had 6 bases not matched to a gene; V was cut back by 2 bases and J by 5 bases. Germline V gives CDR1 SEHNR, CDR2 FQNEAQ (reference sequence). The CDR3 sequence is 15 residues long. The CDR3 sequence is CASSLRGQGLETQYF. As DNA, the CDR3 is TGTGCCAGCAGCTTAAGGGGACAGGGATTGGAGACCCAGTACTTC.